This T cell receptor (beta chain) was documented in a study of PD-1 blockade in mismatch repair-deficient tumors. Libraries were prepared by immunoSEQ multiplex PCR; TCRdb keeps only in-frame clonotypes and omits some of them. The sample has about 51,000 clones, roughly 80% seen once. Germline CDR1 reads MNHEY; CDR2 reads SMNVEV (reference sequence). The V end was cut by 6 bases, the J end by 0 bases, with 8 bases between. This CDR3 has 13 amino acids. This chain links TRBV27 with TRBJ1-2, with D uncertain. The sequencing used peripheral blood, collected less than 21 weeks after starting pembrolizumab. The TCR sequence derives from an adult with mismatch repair-deficient cancer. CDR3 protein: CASSQRPNYGYTF. The CDR3 DNA reads TGTGCCAGCAGCCAGAGGCCTAACTATGGCTACACCTTC.